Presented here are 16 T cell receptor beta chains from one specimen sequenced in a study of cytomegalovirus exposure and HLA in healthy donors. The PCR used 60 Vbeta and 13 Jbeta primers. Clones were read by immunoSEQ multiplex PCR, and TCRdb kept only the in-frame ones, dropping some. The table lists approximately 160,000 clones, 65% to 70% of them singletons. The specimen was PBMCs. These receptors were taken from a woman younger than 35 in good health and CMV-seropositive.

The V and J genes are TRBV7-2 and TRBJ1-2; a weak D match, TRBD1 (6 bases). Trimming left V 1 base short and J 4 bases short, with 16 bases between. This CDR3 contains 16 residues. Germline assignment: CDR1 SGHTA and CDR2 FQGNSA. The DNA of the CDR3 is TGTGCCAGCAGCTTAGTGGACAGCCCTTGGGCCTATGGCTACACCTTC. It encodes CASSLVDSPWAYGYTF.

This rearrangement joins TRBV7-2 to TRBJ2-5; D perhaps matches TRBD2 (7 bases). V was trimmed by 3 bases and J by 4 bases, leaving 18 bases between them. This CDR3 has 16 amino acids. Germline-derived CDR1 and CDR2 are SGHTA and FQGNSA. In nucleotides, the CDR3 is TGTGCCAGCAGCTTCCTCTTGGGGGGGGGCACAGAGACCCAGTACTTC. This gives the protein CASSFLLGGGTETQYF.

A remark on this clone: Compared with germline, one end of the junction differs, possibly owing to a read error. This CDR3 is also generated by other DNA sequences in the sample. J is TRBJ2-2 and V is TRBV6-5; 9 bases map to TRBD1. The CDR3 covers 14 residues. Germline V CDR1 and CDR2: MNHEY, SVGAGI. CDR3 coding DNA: TGCGCCAGCAGTTGGGGACAGGGTTCCGGGGAGCTGTTTTTT. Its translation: CASSWGQGSGELFF.

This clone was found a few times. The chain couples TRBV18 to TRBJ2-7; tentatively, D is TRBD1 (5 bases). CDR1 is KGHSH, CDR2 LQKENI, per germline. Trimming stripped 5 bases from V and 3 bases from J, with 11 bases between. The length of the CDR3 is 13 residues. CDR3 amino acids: CASSEMGRYEQYF. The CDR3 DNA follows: TGTGCCAGCTCAGAAATGGGGCGCTACGAGCAGTACTTC.

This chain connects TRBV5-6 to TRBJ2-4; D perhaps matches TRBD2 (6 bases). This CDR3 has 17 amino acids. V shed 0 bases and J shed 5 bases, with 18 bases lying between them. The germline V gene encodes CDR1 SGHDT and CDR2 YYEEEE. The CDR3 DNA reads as TGTGCCAGCAGCTTGGCTTCACGCGGGGCTTACGAAAACATTCAGTACTTC. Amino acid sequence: CASSLASRGAYENIQYF.

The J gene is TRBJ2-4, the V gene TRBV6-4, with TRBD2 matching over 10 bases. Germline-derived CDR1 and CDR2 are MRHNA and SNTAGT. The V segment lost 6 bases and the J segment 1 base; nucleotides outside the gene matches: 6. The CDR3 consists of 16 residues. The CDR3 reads CASSVPSGSAKNIQYF. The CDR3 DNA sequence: TGTGCCAGCAGCGTGCCTAGCGGGAGTGCCAAAAACATTCAGTACTTC.

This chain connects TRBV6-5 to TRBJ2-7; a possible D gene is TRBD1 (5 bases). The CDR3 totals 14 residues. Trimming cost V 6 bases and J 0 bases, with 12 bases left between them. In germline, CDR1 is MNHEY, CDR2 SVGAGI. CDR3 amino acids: CASRQQDISYEQYF. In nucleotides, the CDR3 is TGTGCCAGCAGGCAACAGGATATCTCCTACGAGCAGTACTTC.

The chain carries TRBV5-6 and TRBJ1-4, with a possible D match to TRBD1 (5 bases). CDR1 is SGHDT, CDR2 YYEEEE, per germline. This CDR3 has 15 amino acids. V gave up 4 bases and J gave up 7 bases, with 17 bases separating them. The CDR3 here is CASSVRGRGFEKLFF. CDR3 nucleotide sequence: TGTGCCAGCAGCGTGAGAGGGCGGGGGTTTGAAAAACTGTTTTTT. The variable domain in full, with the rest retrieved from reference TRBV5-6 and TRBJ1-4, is DAGVTQSPTHLIKTRGQQVTLRCSPKSGHDTVSWYQQALGQGPQFIFQYYEEEERQRGNFPDRFSGHQFPNYSSELNVNALLLGDSALYLCASSVRGRGFEKLFFGSGTQLSVL.

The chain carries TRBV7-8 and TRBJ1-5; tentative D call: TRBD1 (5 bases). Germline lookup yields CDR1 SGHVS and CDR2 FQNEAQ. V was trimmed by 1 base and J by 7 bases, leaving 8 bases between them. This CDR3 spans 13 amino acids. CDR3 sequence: CASSLERGQPQHF. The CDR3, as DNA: TGTGCCAGCAGCTTAGAAAGGGGCCAGCCCCAGCATTTT.

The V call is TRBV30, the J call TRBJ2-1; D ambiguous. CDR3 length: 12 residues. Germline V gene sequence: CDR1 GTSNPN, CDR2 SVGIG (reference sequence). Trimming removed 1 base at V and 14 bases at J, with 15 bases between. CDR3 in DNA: TGTGCCTGGAGTGGGTCCGGTTTATCGGAGTTCTTC. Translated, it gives CAWSGSGLSEFF.

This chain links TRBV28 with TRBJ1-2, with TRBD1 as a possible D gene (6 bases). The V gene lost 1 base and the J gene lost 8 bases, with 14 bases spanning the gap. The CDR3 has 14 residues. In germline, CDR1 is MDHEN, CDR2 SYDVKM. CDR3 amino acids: CASSLLSGVDGYTF. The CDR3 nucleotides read TGTGCCAGCAGTTTATTATCAGGGGTCGACGGCTACACCTTC.

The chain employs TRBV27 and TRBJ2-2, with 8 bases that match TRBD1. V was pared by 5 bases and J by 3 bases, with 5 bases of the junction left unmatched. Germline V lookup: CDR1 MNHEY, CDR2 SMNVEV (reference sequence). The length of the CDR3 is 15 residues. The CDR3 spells CASSLGTGYTGELFF. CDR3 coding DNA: TGTGCCAGCAGTCTTGGGACAGGTTACACCGGGGAGCTGTTTTTT.

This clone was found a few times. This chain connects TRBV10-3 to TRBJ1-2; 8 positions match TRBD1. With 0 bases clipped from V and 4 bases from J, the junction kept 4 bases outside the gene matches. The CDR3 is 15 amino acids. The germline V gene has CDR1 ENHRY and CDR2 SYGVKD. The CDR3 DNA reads TGTGCCATCAGTGAGTCTGGACAGGGATCCTATGGCTACACCTTC. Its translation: CAISESGQGSYGYTF.

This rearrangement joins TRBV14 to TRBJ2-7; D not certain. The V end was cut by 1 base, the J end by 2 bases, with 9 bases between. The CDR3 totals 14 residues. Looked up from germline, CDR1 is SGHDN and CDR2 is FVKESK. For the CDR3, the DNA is TGTGCCAGCAGCCAAGCCCATTCTACCTACGAGCAGTACTTC. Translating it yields CASSQAHSTYEQYF. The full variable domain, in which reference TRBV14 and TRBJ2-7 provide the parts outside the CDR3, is EAGVTQFPSHSVIEKGQTVTLRCDPISGHDNLYWYRRVMGKEIKFLLHFVKESKQDESGMPNNRFLAERTGGTYSTLKVQPAELEDSGVYFCASSQAHSTYEQYFGPGTRLTVT.

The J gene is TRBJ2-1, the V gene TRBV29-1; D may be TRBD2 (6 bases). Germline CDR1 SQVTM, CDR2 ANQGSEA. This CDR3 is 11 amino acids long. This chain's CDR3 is CSEVWGGEQFF. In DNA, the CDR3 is TGCAGTGAAGTCTGGGGAGGTGAGCAGTTCTTC.

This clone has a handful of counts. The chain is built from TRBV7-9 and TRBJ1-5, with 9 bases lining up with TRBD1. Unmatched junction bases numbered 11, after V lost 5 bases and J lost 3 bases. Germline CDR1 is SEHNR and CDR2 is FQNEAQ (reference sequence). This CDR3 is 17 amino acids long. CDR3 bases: TGTGCCAGCAGCCGTGGACAGGGGCCTCGCTACAATCAGCCCCAGCATTTT. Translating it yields CASSRGQGPRYNQPQHF.